One sample yielded the 5 T cell receptor beta chains listed below, sequenced in a study of shared clonotypes between healthy human individuals. Here immunoSEQ multiplex PCR was the method, and the copy in TCRdb shows in-frame clones only, minus some. The sample gives over 850,000 clones, approximately 80% of which show up once; 0.5% to 0.6% is in the top ten. Sequenced sample: memory CD4+ T cells from PBMCs. Sample subset: CD45RA-negative fraction. The receptors were sampled from a man younger than 35 in good health. Some clones in this sample may be carry-over from other donors' samples.

Turning to this clone: The same CDR3 arises from other DNA sequences in this sample as well. V and J are TRBV5-1 and TRBJ1-2, with TRBD1 as a possible D gene (5 bases). The CDR3 is made up of 13 amino acids. Germline V gene sequence: CDR1 SGHRS, CDR2 YFSETQ. V was pared by 1 base and J by 3 bases, with 7 bases between. This CDR3 is CASSLQGDYGYTF. CDR3 DNA sequence: TGCGCCAGCAGCTTGCAGGGTGACTATGGCTACACCTTC.

This clone was counted between two and nine times. This chain links TRBV7-9 with TRBJ1-1, with unresolved D. The ends were cut back, 5 bases at V and 7 bases at J, with 11 bases in the middle. Per germline, CDR1 SEHNR and CDR2 FQNEAQ (reference sequence). The CDR3 covers 12 residues. CDR3 DNA sequence: TGTGCCAGCAGCCTAGAGGGCGGTGAAGCTTTCTTT. Its protein is CASSLEGGEAFF.

The gene calls are TRBV13 and TRBJ1-5; D remains ambiguous. Per germline, CDR1 PRHDT and CDR2 FYEKMQ (reference sequence). V dropped 6 bases and J dropped 7 bases, with 22 bases sitting between them. The CDR3 has 16 amino acids. This chain's CDR3 is CASRTEHGKSSQPQHF. CDR3 coding DNA: TGTGCCAGCAGGACCGAGCACGGGAAATCATCGCAGCCCCAGCATTTT.

The chain is built from TRBV5-4 and TRBJ2-2; 9 nucleotides agree with TRBD2. The germline V gene has CDR1 SGHNT and CDR2 YYREEE (reference sequence). The V gene end was trimmed by 0 bases and the J gene end by 5 bases; junction bases not matched to a gene: 5. CDR3 length: 16 residues. The CDR3 loop reads CASSLVAGGQTGELFF. CDR3 sequence (DNA): TGTGCCAGCAGCTTGGTGGCGGGAGGGCAAACCGGGGAGCTGTTTTTT.

The genes are TRBV30 and TRBJ1-3, with D unclear. The CDR3 has 14 residues. V lost 2 bases to trimming and J lost 0 bases, with 8 bases between them. The germline CDR1 and CDR2 sequences are GTSNPN and SVGIG (reference sequence). This chain's CDR3 is CAWSKTRSGNTIYF. The CDR3 DNA is TGTGCCTGGAGTAAAACCCGCTCTGGAAACACCATATATTTT.